This TCR beta chain was obtained from a study of Ad26.COV2.S vaccination and SARS-CoV-2 variants. The wider study: The authors gave Ad26.COV2.S intramuscularly, either once or twice 56 days apart.

Sequencing used immunoSEQ multiplex PCR; TCRdb keeps in-frame clones, though not all of them. The sample gives 300,000 to 400,000 clones, around 83% of which show up once; less than 2% is in the top ten. As for treatment: around 19 received Ad26.COV2.S at low or high dose, single or two shots; roughly 5 received placebo; per-sample allocation not given. Sampling was done on day 63 after the first vaccine or placebo injection. This CDR3 contains 17 residues. Trimming removed 0 bases from V and 0 bases from J, with 12 bases in between. Germline loops: CDR1 GTSNPN, CDR2 SVGIG (reference sequence). The sequencing used peripheral blood, collected in a trial of Ad26.COV2.S vaccine versus placebo. The V and J genes are TRBV30 and TRBJ1-6; weak D call: TRBD1 (5 bases). The receptor was derived from a person between 18 and 65 years old who received the Ad26.COV2.S COVID-19 vaccine or a placebo. DNA of the CDR3: TGTGCCTGGAGTGTATCCGGGGCCAGCTCCTATAATTCACCCCTCCACTTT. Its translation is CAWSVSGASSYNSPLHF.